Included here is one TCR beta chain sequence, with context. Other DNA sequences in this sample translate to the same CDR3. The entry originates in a study of blood T cell repertoires in COVID-19. Turning to the study itself: Material from acute and convalescent COVID-19 was sourced from the United States, Italy and Spain. T cells, B-cell-depleted T cells, or PBMCs provided the cDNA or gDNA that served as material.

Authors' data handling: Scientists estimated how many nucleated cells there were by amplifying reference gene primers. Generated by immunoSEQ multiplex PCR, the TCRdb table keeps only in-frame clones and is missing some. V, J and clone size reflect that table, while D and trimming were determined from the DNA. This table holds about 40,000 clones, approximately 88% found once. Sequencing input: peripheral blood. This TCR derives from a woman between 70 and 85 years old with acute or convalescent COVID-19.

CDR3 protein: CATSGDRGETQYF. CDR3 in DNA: TGTGCCACCAGTGGGGACAGGGGAGAGACCCAGTACTTC. The chain uses TRBV24-1 and TRBJ2-5; TRBD1 agrees at 10 bases. After removal of 5 bases from V and 4 bases from J, the junction contained 0 bases not matched to a gene. The CDR3 runs to 13 residues. Germline assignment: CDR1 KGHDR and CDR2 SFDVKD.